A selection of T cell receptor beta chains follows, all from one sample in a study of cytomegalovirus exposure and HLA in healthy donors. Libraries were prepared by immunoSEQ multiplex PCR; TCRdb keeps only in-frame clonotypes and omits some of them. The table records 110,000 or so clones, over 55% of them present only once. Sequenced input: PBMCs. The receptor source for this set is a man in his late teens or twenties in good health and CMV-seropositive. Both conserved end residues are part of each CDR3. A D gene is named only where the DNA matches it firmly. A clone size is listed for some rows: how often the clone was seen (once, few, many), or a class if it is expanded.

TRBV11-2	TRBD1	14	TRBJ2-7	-	CASSFQTGSYEQYF	TGTGCCAGCAGCTTCCAGACAGGGTCCTACGAGCAGTACTTC
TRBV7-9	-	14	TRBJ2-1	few	CASSLSGVVGEQFF	TGTGCCAGCAGCTTATCGGGGGTCGTAGGTGAGCAGTTCTTC
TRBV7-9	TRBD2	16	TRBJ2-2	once	CASSSGLAGGSGELFF	TGTGCCAGCAGCTCCGGACTAGCGGGGGGATCCGGGGAGCTGTTTTTT
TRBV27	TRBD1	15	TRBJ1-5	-	CASSLEGQGHQPQHF	TGTGCCAGCAGCCTCGAGGGACAGGGACATCAGCCCCAGCATTTT
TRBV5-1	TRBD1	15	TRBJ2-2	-	CASSPRQGSTGELFF	TGCGCCAGCAGCCCCCGACAGGGAAGCACCGGGGAGCTGTTTTTT
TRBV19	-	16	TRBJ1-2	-	CASSIGSVGGTYGYTF	TGTGCCAGTAGTATTGGTAGCGTCGGAGGGACCTATGGCTACACCTTC
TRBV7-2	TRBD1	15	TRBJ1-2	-	CASRPTRGRVDGYTF	TGTGCCAGCAGACCGACCAGGGGGCGGGTGGATGGCTACACCTTC
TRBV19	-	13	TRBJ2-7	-	CASSPGGSYEQYF	TGTGCCAGTAGCCCCGGTGGTTCTTACGAGCAGTACTTC
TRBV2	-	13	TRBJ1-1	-	CASTDRMNTEAFF	TGTGCCAGCACAGACAGAATGAACACTGAAGCTTTCTTT
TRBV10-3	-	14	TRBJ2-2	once	CAAREGANTGELFF	TGTGCCGCCCGAGAGGGGGCGAACACCGGGGAGCTGTTTTTT
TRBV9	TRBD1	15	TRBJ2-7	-	CASSPQPGQFYEQYF	TGTGCCAGCAGCCCCCAACCGGGACAGTTCTACGAGCAGTACTTC
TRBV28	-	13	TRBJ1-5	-	CASGRGILQPQHF	TGTGCCAGCGGTCGAGGTATTCTACAGCCCCAGCATTTT
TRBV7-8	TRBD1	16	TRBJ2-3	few	CASSPLTGGSTDTQYF	TGTGCCAGCAGCCCGCTGACAGGGGGAAGCACAGATACGCAGTATTTT
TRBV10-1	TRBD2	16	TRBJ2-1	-	CASSRGLAGGDNEQFF	TGCGCCAGCAGTAGGGGACTAGCGGGGGGGGACAATGAGCAGTTCTTC
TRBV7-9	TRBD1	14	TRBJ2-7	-	CASSPGQESYEQYF	TGTGCCAGCAGCCCGGGACAGGAAAGCTACGAGCAGTACTTC
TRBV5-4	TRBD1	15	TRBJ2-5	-	CASSNRDRGKETQYF	TGTGCCAGCAGCAACCGGGACAGGGGCAAAGAGACCCAGTACTTC
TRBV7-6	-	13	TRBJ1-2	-	CASSLPGLASFTF	TGTGCCAGCAGCCTCCCGGGACTGGCGTCATTCACCTTC
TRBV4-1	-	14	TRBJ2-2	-	CASSQDMRAGELFF	TGCGCCAGCAGCCAAGATATGAGGGCCGGGGAGCTGTTTTTT
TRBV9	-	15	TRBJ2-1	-	CASSPDFGSYNEQFF	TGTGCCAGCAGCCCGGACTTCGGCTCCTACAATGAGCAGTTCTTC
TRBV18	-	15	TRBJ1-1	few	CASSQGEKGNTEAFF	TGTGCCAGCTCTCAAGGGGAAAAGGGGAACACTGAAGCTTTCTTT
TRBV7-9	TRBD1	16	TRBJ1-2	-	CASSPAQGAWVCGYTF	TGTGCCAGCAGCCCGGCACAGGGGGCGTGGGTGTGTGGCTACACCTTC
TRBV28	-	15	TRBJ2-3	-	CASSYPGGGADTQYF	TGTGCCAGCAGCTACCCTGGAGGGGGGGCGGATACGCAGTATTTT
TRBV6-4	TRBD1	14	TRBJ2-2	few	CASSDDREAGELFF	TGTGCCAGCAGTGACGACAGGGAAGCCGGGGAGCTGTTTTTT
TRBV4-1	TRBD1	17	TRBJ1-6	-	CASSQEATGVQNSPLHF	TGCGCCAGCAGCCAAGAGGCCACAGGGGTGCAAAATTCACCCCTCCACTTT
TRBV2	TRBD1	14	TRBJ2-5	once	CATQKDRGLETQYF	TGTGCCACCCAAAAGGACAGGGGGCTCGAGACCCAGTACTTC
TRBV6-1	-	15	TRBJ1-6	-	CASSQSGTHNSPLHF	TGTGCCAGCAGTCAATCCGGGACACATAATTCACCCCTCCACTTT
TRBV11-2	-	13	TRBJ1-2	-	CASSFGRDYGYTF	TGTGCCAGCAGCTTTGGTCGCGACTATGGCTACACCTTC
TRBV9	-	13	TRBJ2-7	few	CASSVDSTYEQYF	TGTGCCAGCAGCGTGGACAGTACTTACGAGCAGTACTTC
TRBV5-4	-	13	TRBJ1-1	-	CASRRPEHTEAFF	TGTGCCAGCAGGAGGCCGGAGCACACTGAAGCTTTCTTT
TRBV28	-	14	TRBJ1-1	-	CASSLSGAGTEAFF	TGTGCCAGCAGTTTAAGCGGAGCGGGGACTGAAGCTTTCTTT
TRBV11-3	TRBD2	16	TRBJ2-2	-	CASSRRPGLGAGELFF	TGTGCCAGCAGCAGACGACCGGGACTAGGTGCCGGGGAGCTGTTTTTT
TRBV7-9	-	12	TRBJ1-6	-	CASSLSNSPLHF	TGTGCCAGCAGCCTAAGTAATTCACCCCTCCACTTT
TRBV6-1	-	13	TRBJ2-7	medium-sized	CASSEAPEGWLYF	TGTGCCAGCAGTGAAGCGCCGGAGGGGTGGCTGTACTTC
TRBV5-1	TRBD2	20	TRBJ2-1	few	CASTVSGTSGGLGSYNEQFF	TGCGCCAGCACGGTCTCGGGGACTAGCGGGGGGTTGGGCTCCTACAATGAGCAGTTCTTC
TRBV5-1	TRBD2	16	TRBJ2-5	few	CASSWASGGAVETQYF	TGCGCCAGCAGCTGGGCGAGCGGGGGGGCCGTTGAGACCCAGTACTTC
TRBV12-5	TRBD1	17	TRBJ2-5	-	CASGFPRDREYVETQYF	TGTGCTAGTGGTTTCCCCCGGGACAGGGAATATGTTGAGACCCAGTACTTC
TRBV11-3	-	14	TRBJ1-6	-	CASSLGSQNSPLHF	TGTGCCAGCAGCTTAGGGTCACAGAATTCACCCCTCCACTTT
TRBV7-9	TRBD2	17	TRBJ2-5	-	CASSPGTSGVVGETQYF	TGTGCCAGCAGCCCAGGGACTAGCGGGGTGGTTGGAGAGACCCAGTACTTC
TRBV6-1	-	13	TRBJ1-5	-	CASRGGRDQPQHF	TGTGCCAGCAGGGGCGGGAGAGATCAGCCCCAGCATTTT
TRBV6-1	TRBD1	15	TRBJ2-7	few	CASSEGTGVSYEQYF	TGTGCCAGCAGTGAAGGGACAGGGGTTTCCTACGAGCAGTACTTC